This T cell receptor (beta chain) was retrieved from a study of human T cells and chemical hapten exposure. Study context: Variation in per-sample TCR yields came mainly from small pooled library volume differences.

Sample time point: patch test 1, 2 weeks after DPC sensitization. The treatment was: therapeutic diphenylcyclopropenone sensitization with weekly scalp DPC. The library labeled individual cDNA molecules by adding unique molecular identifiers to them. TCRdb ran MiXCR on the RACE reads and lists one entry per CDR3 protein. The sample has 70,000 to 100,000 distinct CDR3 sequences, roughly 7.6% seen once. The CDR3 consists of 14 residues. Trimming cost V 8 bases and J 5 bases, with 13 bases left between them. This sequence originates from a woman aged 25 to 39 with alopecia areata. Some clones in this sample may be carry-over from other donors' samples. The material was whole blood, obtained in connection with sensitization to the hapten diphenylcyclopropenone (DPC). The chain links TRBV12-3 or TRBV12-4 to TRBJ1-6; no definite D call. CDR3 sequence: CASRPEGHNSPLHF. The DNA of the CDR3 is TGTGCCAGCCGACCCGAGGGCCATAATTCACCCCTCCACTTT.